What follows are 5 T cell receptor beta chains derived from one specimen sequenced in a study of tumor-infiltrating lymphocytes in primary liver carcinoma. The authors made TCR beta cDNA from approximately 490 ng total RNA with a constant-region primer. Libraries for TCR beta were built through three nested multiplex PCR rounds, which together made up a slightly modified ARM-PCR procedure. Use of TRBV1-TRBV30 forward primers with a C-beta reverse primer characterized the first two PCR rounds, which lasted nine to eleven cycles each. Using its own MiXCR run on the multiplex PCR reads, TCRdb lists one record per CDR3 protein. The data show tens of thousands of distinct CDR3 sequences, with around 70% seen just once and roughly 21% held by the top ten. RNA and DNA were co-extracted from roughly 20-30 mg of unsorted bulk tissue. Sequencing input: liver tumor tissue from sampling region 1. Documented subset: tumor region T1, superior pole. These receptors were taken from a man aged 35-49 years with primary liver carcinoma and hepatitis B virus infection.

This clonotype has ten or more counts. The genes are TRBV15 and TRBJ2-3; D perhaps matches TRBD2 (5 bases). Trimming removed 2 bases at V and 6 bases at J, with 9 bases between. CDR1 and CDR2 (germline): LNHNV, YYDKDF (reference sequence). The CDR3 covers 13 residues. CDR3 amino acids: CATSRLGADTQYF. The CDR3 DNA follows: TGTGCCACCAGCAGATTGGGAGCGGATACGCAGTATTTT.

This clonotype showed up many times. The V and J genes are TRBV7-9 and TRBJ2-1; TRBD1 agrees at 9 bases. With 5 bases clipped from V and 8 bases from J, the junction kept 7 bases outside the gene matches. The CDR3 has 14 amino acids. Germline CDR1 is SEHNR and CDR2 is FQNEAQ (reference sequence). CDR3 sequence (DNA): TGTGCCAGCAGCGACAGGGGGGGTAACGATGAGCAGTTCTTC. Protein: CASSDRGGNDEQFF.

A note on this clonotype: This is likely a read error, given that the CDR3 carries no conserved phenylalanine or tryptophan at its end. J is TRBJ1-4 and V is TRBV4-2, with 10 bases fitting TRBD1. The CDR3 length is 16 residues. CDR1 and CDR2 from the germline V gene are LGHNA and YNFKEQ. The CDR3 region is CTSSQDRTGGNEKLFL. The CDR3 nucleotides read TGTACCAGCAGCCAAGATCGGACAGGGGGGAATGAAAAACTGTTTTTA.

The CDR3 loop reads CASGVDRNYGYTF. CDR3 DNA: TGTGCCAGCGGCGTGGACCGTAACTATGGCTACACCTTC. The chain employs TRBV5-4 and TRBJ1-2; D remains ambiguous. V lost 7 bases and J 1 base, leaving 11 bases between the germline ends. The CDR3 has 13 residues. Germline-derived CDR1 and CDR2 are SGHNT and YYREEE (reference sequence). Drawing the rest from reference TRBV5-4 and TRBJ1-2, the complete variable domain is ETGVTQSPTHLIKTRGQQVTLRCSSQSGHNTVSWYQQALGQGPQFIFQYYREEENGRGNFPPRFSGLQFPNYSSELNVNALELDDSALYLCASGVDRNYGYTFGSGTRLTVV.

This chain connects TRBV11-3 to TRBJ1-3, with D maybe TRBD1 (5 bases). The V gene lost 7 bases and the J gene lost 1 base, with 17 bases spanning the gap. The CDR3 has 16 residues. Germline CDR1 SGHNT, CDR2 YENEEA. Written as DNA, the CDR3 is TGTGCCAGCACCTTCCAGTGGGGCTATTCTGGAAACACCATATATTTT. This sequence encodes CASTFQWGYSGNTIYF.